One and the same sample provided the 20 T cell receptor beta chains below, sequenced in a study of blood T cell repertoires in COVID-19. Sequencing used immunoSEQ multiplex PCR; TCRdb keeps in-frame clones, though not all of them. Among fewer than 200,000 clones listed, 80% to 90% were seen once. Sequencing was performed on peripheral blood. These receptors were taken from a man in his forties or fifties with active or convalescent COVID-19.

The V gene is TRBV30, the J gene TRBJ2-2; TRBD2 matches 8 bases. The germline V gene encodes CDR1 GTSNPN and CDR2 SVGIG (reference sequence). Losses at the gene ends were 5 bases for V and 8 bases for J; bases not matched to a gene: 16. CDR3 length: 16 amino acids. In DNA, the CDR3 is TGTGCCTGGGAAACTAGCGGATACCGGGGAGCAGGGGAGCTGTTTTTT. The encoded protein is CAWETSGYRGAGELFF.

This clone has only a few counts. The rearrangement links TRBV7-3 to TRBJ1-2, with 8 positions matching TRBD1. The CDR3 consists of 18 residues. Unmatched junction bases numbered 20, after V lost 4 bases and J lost 7 bases. Germline V lookup: CDR1 SGHTA, CDR2 FQGTGA. As DNA, the CDR3 is TGTGCCAGCAGCTCGCCCGGACAGGGTTATGGTTGCGTTCTTGGCTACACCTTC. Its protein is CASSSPGQGYGCVLGYTF.

This clone was seen a single time. V usage is TRBV10-3 and J usage is TRBJ2-7; 8 bases line up with TRBD2. CDR1 is ENHRY, CDR2 SYGVKD, per germline. With V trimmed by 5 bases and J by 5 bases, 5 bases remained unmatched. The CDR3 consists of 13 residues. As DNA, the CDR3 is TGTGCCATCAGTACTAGCGGTGGGGACGAGCAGTACTTC. This sequence encodes CAISTSGGDEQYF.

This chain links TRBV9 with TRBJ1-2; D may be TRBD1 (6 bases). CDR3 length equals 13 residues. Germline-derived CDR1 and CDR2 are SGDLS and YYNGEE. V gave up 4 bases and J gave up 7 bases, with 14 bases separating them. The CDR3 DNA is TGTGCCAGCAGCCGACAGGACTTGGGTGGCTACACCTTC. Protein product: CASSRQDLGGYTF.

This clone was counted between two and nine times. The chain joins TRBV3-1 (or the pseudogene TRBV3-2) to TRBJ2-7; 12 bases agree with TRBD2. The CDR3 is 17 residues long. V lost 4 bases and J lost 6; bases outside the gene matches: 13. Germline V gene sequence: CDR1 LGHDT, CDR2 YNNKEL (reference sequence). As DNA, the CDR3 is TGTGCCAGCAGCCGCAATGGCCCTAGCGGGAGGGGGAGCGAGCAGTACTTC. Protein sequence: CASSRNGPSGRGSEQYF.

The chain carries TRBV18 and TRBJ2-1; 7 bases fit TRBD1. V was pared by 6 bases and J by 8 bases, with 4 bases of the junction left unmatched. CDR3 length equals 12 residues. Germline loops: CDR1 KGHSH, CDR2 LQKENI. The CDR3 loop reads CASSPDRDEQFF. The CDR3, as DNA: TGTGCCAGCTCCCCCGACAGGGATGAGCAGTTCTTC.

The rearrangement uses TRBV25-1 and TRBJ1-4; no firm D call. Germline loops: CDR1 MGHDK, CDR2 SYGVNS. The CDR3 contains 16 residues. Between the trimmed V and J ends, which lost 2 bases and 4 bases, there was a span of 14 bases. This CDR3 reads CASSEGRRSVNEKLFF. DNA for the CDR3: TGTGCCAGCAGTGAAGGGAGGAGGAGCGTTAATGAAAAACTGTTTTTT.

V and J are TRBV7-9 and TRBJ1-2; D is uncertain. Between the trimmed V and J ends, which lost 2 bases and 4 bases, there was a span of 11 bases. CDR1 is SEHNR and CDR2 is FQNEAQ in the germline V gene (reference sequence). This CDR3 has 14 residues. CDR3 DNA: TGTGCCAGCAGCTTAAGCGTCCTAAGCTATGGCTACACCTTC. It translates to CASSLSVLSYGYTF.

This clone has just a few counts. The V call is TRBV7-9, the J call TRBJ1-2; 8 bases agree with TRBD1. The CDR3 runs 16 residues. Germline CDR1 reads SEHNR; CDR2 reads FQNEAQ (reference sequence). With 4 bases clipped from V and 4 bases from J, the junction kept 11 bases outside the gene matches. CDR3 nucleotides: TGTGCCAGCAGCTCTTACGGTTGGACAGGGCCCTATGGCTACACCTTC. Amino acid sequence: CASSSYGWTGPYGYTF.

Many counts were recorded for this clone. V is TRBV11-1 and J is TRBJ2-2; D unclear. The V gene's germline CDR1 is SGHAT and CDR2 FQDESV (reference sequence). This CDR3 is built from 14 residues. With 0 bases removed from V and 2 bases from J, the gap between germline ends came to 4 bases. The CDR3 coding sequence is TGTGCCAGCAGCTTAGCCCTTAACACCGGGGAGCTGTTTTTT. As protein: CASSLALNTGELFF.

V is TRBV5-4 and J is TRBJ1-2; no clear D gene. Trimming left V 1 base short and J 2 bases short, with 12 bases between. From germline, CDR1 is SGHNT and CDR2 YYREEE (reference sequence). The CDR3 covers 15 residues. The CDR3 DNA follows: TGTGCCAGCAGCTTGTTTGGAGAACCCAACTATGGCTACACCTTC. Its protein is CASSLFGEPNYGYTF.

CDR3 in amino acids: CSVVGQGAYEQYF. The CDR3 bases are TGCAGCGTTGTAGGACAGGGGGCCTACGAGCAGTACTTC. The chain uses TRBV29-1 and TRBJ2-7; 10 bases are a match to TRBD1. V shed 4 bases and J 2 bases; nucleotides not matched to a gene: 2. Per germline, CDR1 SQVTM and CDR2 ANQGSEA. The CDR3 covers 13 residues.

The V gene is TRBV23-1, the J gene TRBJ1-1; D remains ambiguous. TRBV23-1 is labeled an ORF, and its function is uncertain. V lost 6 bases and J 1 base, leaving 9 bases between the germline ends. The CDR3 extends over 13 amino acids. CDR3 protein: CASRGVQNTEAFF. CDR3 sequence (DNA): TGCGCCAGCAGGGGAGTTCAGAACACTGAAGCTTTCTTT.

The genes are TRBV24-1 and TRBJ2-3; a possible D gene is TRBD2 (5 bases). The V and J ends lost 5 bases and 0 bases respectively, with 5 bases between them. The CDR3 loop spans 13 amino acids. The V gene's germline CDR1 is KGHDR and CDR2 SFDVKD. The CDR3 spells CATSGGSTDTQYF. The CDR3 DNA reads as TGTGCCACCAGTGGAGGGAGCACAGATACGCAGTATTTT.

The chain links TRBV11-3 to TRBJ2-7, with D possibly being TRBD2 (5 bases). Per the germline V gene, CDR1 is SGHNT and CDR2 is YENEEA. Trimming removed 6 bases from V and 4 bases from J, with 16 bases in between. The CDR3 is 14 amino acids. CDR3 residues: CASSSGGSSYEQYF. The CDR3 DNA follows: TGTGCCAGCAGTTCAGGAGGTAGCTCATACGAGCAGTACTTC.

The rearrangement uses TRBV7-2 and TRBJ2-5; 7 nucleotides line up with TRBD1. Germline loops: CDR1 SGHTA, CDR2 FQGNSA. V lost 1 base, J lost 0 bases, and 5 bases stayed unmatched. The CDR3 is made up of 16 amino acids. The CDR3 region has the DNA TGTGCCAGCAGCTTAGATTCGGGACAGTACCAAGAGACCCAGTACTTC. Amino acids: CASSLDSGQYQETQYF.

V and J are TRBV15 and TRBJ2-7, with TRBD2 matching 7 bases. CDR3 length equals 13 residues. Trimming removed 4 bases from V and 4 bases from J; junction bases left unmatched: 4. Germline values: CDR1 LNHNV, CDR2 YYDKDF (reference sequence). The CDR3 bases are TGTGCCACCAGCAAAACGGGACTATACGAGCAGTACTTC. Protein sequence: CATSKTGLYEQYF.

J is TRBJ2-3 and V is TRBV18, with D possibly TRBD1 on 6 matching bases. The V end lost 4 bases, the J end lost 0 bases, and 8 bases lay between the germline ends. The CDR3 length is 14 residues. Germline-derived CDR1 and CDR2 are KGHSH and LQKENI. The DNA for the CDR3 is TGTGCCAGCTCACGAGGACAGAGCACAGATACGCAGTATTTT. Protein product: CASSRGQSTDTQYF.

The genes are TRBV5-6 and TRBJ1-5; D possibly corresponds to TRBD1 (5 bases). The length of the CDR3 is 12 residues. V dropped 2 bases and J dropped 5 bases, with 5 bases sitting between them. The germline gives CDR1 SGHDT, CDR2 YYEEEE. CDR3 sequence reads: CASSFRDQPQHF. In DNA form, the CDR3 reads TGTGCCAGCAGCTTCAGGGATCAGCCCCAGCATTTT.

This chain links TRBV18 with TRBJ1-5, with D uncertain. V was cut by 1 base and J by 0 bases, with 13 bases left in between. Germline CDR1 reads KGHSH; CDR2 reads LQKENI. This CDR3 spans 17 amino acids. For the CDR3, the DNA is TGTGCCAGCTCACCACGAAGAACAGTAGATAGCAATCAGCCCCAGCATTTT. Translation: CASSPRRTVDSNQPQHF.